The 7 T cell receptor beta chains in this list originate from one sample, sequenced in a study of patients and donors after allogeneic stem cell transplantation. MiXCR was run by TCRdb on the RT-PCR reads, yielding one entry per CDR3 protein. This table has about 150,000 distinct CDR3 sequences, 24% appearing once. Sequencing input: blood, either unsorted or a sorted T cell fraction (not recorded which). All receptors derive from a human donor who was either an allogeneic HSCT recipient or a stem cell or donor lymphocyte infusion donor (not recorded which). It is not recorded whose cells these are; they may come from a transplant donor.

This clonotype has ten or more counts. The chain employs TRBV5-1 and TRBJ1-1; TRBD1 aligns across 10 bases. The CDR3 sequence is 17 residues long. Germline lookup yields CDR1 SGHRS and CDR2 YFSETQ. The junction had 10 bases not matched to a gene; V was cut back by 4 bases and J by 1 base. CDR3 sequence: CASSPGDRGYRNTEAFF. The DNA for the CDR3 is TGCGCCAGCAGCCCCGGGGACAGGGGATATAGGAACACTGAAGCTTTCTTT.

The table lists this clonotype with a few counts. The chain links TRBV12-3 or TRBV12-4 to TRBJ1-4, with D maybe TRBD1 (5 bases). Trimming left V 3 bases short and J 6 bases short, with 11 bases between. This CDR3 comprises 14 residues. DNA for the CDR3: TGTGCCAGCAGTTTCCAGGGAAGGGATGAAAAACTGTTTTTT. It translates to CASSFQGRDEKLFF.

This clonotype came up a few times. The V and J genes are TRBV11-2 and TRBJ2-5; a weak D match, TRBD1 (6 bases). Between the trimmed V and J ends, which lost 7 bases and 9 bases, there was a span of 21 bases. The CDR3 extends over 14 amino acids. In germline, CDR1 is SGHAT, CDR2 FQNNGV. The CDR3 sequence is CASTNYRVQRSQYF. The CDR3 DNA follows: TGTGCCAGCACTAACTACAGGGTACAGAGGTCCCAGTACTTC.

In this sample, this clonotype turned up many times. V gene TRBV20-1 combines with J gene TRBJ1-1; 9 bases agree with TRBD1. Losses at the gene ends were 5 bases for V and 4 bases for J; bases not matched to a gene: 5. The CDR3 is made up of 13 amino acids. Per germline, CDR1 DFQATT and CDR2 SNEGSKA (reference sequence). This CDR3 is CSASIQGATEAFF. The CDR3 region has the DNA TGCAGTGCTTCGATACAGGGGGCCACTGAAGCTTTCTTT.

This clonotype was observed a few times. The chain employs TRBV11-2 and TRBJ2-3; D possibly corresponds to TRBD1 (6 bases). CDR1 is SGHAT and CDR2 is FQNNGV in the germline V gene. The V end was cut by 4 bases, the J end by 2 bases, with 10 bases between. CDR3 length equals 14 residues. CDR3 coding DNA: TGTGCCAGCAGCTCAGGGGCCACCACAGATACGCAGTATTTT. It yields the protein CASSSGATTDTQYF.

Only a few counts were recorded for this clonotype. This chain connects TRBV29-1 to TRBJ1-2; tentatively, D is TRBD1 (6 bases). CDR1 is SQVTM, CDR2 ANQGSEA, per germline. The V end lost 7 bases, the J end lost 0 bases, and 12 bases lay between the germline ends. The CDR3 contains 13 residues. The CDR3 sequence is CSAQGLANYGYTF. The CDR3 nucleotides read TGCAGCGCACAGGGTTTAGCTAACTATGGCTACACCTTC.

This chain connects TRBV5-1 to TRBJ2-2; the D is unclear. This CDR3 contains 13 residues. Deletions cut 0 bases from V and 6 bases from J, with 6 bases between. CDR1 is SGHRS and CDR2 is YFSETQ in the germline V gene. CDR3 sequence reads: CASSLAISGELFF. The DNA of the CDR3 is TGCGCCAGCAGCTTGGCCATTTCCGGGGAGCTGTTTTTT.